The 9 T cell receptor beta chains below come from one sample, sequenced in a study of T-cell reconstitution after alpha-beta-depleted transplantation in children. Construction of the TCRbeta library involved unique molecular identifiers. TCRdb called the PCR reads again in MiXCR, with one record for every CDR3 protein. The sample lists a few hundred thousand distinct CDR3 sequences, around 7% seen once, with 5.5% to 6.5% in the top ten. The starting material was PBMCs, obtained before TCRalphabeta/CD19-depleted stem cell transplant. These receptor sequences come from a boy between 2 and 10 years old with acute lymphoblastic leukemia, due to receive a stem cell transplant.

This clonotype was counted ten times or more. The CDR3 DNA sequence: TGTGCCAGCAGCGTAGGCGGGAGGGCTCCTTGGGAGCAGTTCTTC. This encodes CASSVGGRAPWEQFF. This sequence joins TRBV9 and TRBJ2-1; 9 bases are a match to TRBD2. This CDR3 contains 15 residues. Germline V CDR1 and CDR2: SGDLS, YYNGEE. V was pared by 0 bases and J by 10 bases, with 8 bases of the junction left unmatched.

This clonotype was recorded many times. This chain joins TRBV4-3 and TRBJ1-1, with D uncertain. Germline V gene sequence: CDR1 LGHNA, CDR2 YSLEER. The V end lost 4 bases, the J end lost 4 bases, and 16 bases lay between the germline ends. This CDR3 has 15 amino acids. The CDR3, as DNA: TGCGCCAGCAGCCCTCGAAGGTGGCCGGGCACTGAAGCTTTCTTT. Amino acids: CASSPRRWPGTEAFF.

This clonotype has just a few counts. The chain carries TRBV7-9 and TRBJ2-1; 13 bases fit TRBD2. The CDR3 has 17 amino acids. V was pared by 2 bases and J by 6 bases, with 7 bases of the junction left unmatched. Germline V gene lookup returns CDR1 SEHNR and CDR2 FQNEAQ (reference sequence). This CDR3 reads CASSLYPGLAGVNEQFF. As DNA, the CDR3 is TGTGCCAGCAGCTTATATCCCGGACTAGCGGGAGTCAATGAGCAGTTCTTC.

This clonotype was seen at least ten times. This chain uses TRBV7-2 with TRBJ2-3; a weak D match, TRBD2 (6 bases). Germline V gives CDR1 SGHTA, CDR2 FQGNSA. Trimming left V 5 bases short and J 7 bases short, with 22 bases between. The CDR3 sequence is 16 residues long. In DNA, the CDR3 is TGTGCCAGCAGCAAATCTGGGACTGCGACAACTCATACGCAGTATTTT. Its translation is CASSKSGTATTHTQYF.

The J gene is TRBJ1-5, the V gene TRBV6-2 or TRBV6-3, with D possibly TRBD1 on 6 matching bases. The V end lost 6 bases, the J end lost 1 base, and 19 bases lay between the germline ends. CDR3 size: 17 residues. CDR1 is MNHEY and CDR2 is SVGEGT in the germline V gene. The CDR3 DNA reads as TGTGCCAGCAGCGACGTCCTCGGGGGCGGGAGCAATCAGCCCCAGCATTTT. Translating gives CASSDVLGGGSNQPQHF.

This clonotype was seen repeatedly, ten times or more. V and J are TRBV15 and TRBJ2-1; D perhaps matches TRBD2 (5 bases). V was cut by 2 bases and J by 2 bases, with 16 bases left in between. Germline CDR1 LNHNV, CDR2 YYDKDF (reference sequence). The CDR3 is 17 residues long. The CDR3 reads CATSRPPLPGTYNEQFF. In DNA, the CDR3 is TGTGCCACCAGCAGACCCCCCCTCCCGGGGACCTACAATGAGCAGTTCTTC.

This clonotype was seen many times. The V and J genes are TRBV5-1 and TRBJ2-5, with TRBD2 matching 10 bases. CDR3 length: 14 residues. V was pared by 6 bases and J by 0 bases, with 2 bases of the junction left unmatched. Germline V lookup: CDR1 SGHRS, CDR2 YFSETQ. The DNA for the CDR3 is TGCGCCAGCAATAGCGGGAGGTACCAAGAGACCCAGTACTTC. Protein sequence: CASNSGRYQETQYF.

The chain has TRBV12-3 or TRBV12-4 and TRBJ2-1, with 16 bases identical to TRBD2. This CDR3 region has 17 residues. The J segment lost 3 bases and the V segment lost 5 bases, leaving 4 bases of the junction unmatched. The CDR3 reads CASSRGLAGGRYNEQFF. CDR3 coding DNA: TGTGCCAGCAGTCGGGGACTAGCGGGGGGGCGCTACAATGAGCAGTTCTTC.

This clonotype came up many times. The V call is TRBV7-2, the J call TRBJ2-2, with D tentatively TRBD1 or TRBD2 (6 bases each). The CDR3 loop spans 16 amino acids. Trimming took off 5 bases at V and 6 bases at J, with 19 bases between the two ends. Germline CDR1 and CDR2: SGHTA and FQGNSA. The CDR3 sequence: CASSVRGRVASGELFF. CDR3 nucleotides: TGTGCCAGCAGCGTCCGGGGGCGCGTGGCCTCCGGGGAGCTGTTTTTT.